These T cell receptor beta chains were read from a single sample in a study of T cells after posttransplantation cyclophosphamide. Some clones are missing from TCRdb's copy, which holds only in-frame ones; the method was immunoSEQ multiplex PCR. The sample has 3,000 to 4,000 clones; roughly 74% are singletons. Material for sequencing was memory CD8+ T cells sorted from blood. All receptors come from an older woman in good health, CMV-negative, and a related stem cell transplant donor. CDR3s include the opening cysteine and the closing phenylalanine or tryptophan. The D gene is left open where the match is weak. Clone sizes are given selectively: once, few, many, or a class where the clone is expanded.

D gene: -
V gene: TRBV4-1
J gene: TRBJ1-3
clone size: -
CDR3 protein: CASSQGTTGNTIYF
CDR3 DNA: TGCGCCAGCAGCCAAGGGACAACTGGAAACACCATATATTTT

D gene: -
V gene: TRBV6-1
J gene: TRBJ2-2
clone size: -
CDR3 protein: CASRGGPNTGELFF
CDR3 DNA: TGTGCCAGCAGGGGGGGACCGAACACCGGGGAGCTGTTTTTT

D gene: TRBD1
V gene: TRBV4-3
J gene: TRBJ1-5
clone size: -
CDR3 protein: CASSQEQGVYQPQHF
CDR3 DNA: TGCGCCAGCAGCCAAGAACAGGGGGTATATCAGCCCCAGCATTTT

D gene: TRBD2
V gene: TRBV5-3
J gene: TRBJ2-1
clone size: few
CDR3 protein: CASGVIAGGYNEQFF
CDR3 DNA: TGTGCCAGCGGGGTGATAGCGGGAGGCTACAATGAGCAGTTCTTC

D gene: -
V gene: TRBV4-1
J gene: TRBJ1-1
clone size: -
CDR3 protein: CASSQDSGGGTEAFF
CDR3 DNA: TGCGCCAGCAGCCAAGATTCGGGGGGAGGGACTGAAGCTTTCTTT

D gene: -
V gene: TRBV13
J gene: TRBJ1-1
clone size: -
CDR3 protein: CASSAPGEAFF
CDR3 DNA: TGTGCCAGCAGCGCCCCCGGGGAAGCTTTCTTT

D gene: -
V gene: TRBV4-3
J gene: TRBJ2-6
clone size: -
CDR3 protein: CASSQSSSGANVLTF
CDR3 DNA: TGCGCCAGCAGCCAAAGCTCCTCTGGGGCCAACGTCCTGACTTTC

D gene: -
V gene: TRBV13
J gene: TRBJ2-7
clone size: -
CDR3 protein: CASSLAPGNTYEQYF
CDR3 DNA: TGTGCCAGCAGCCTGGCCCCAGGGAATACTTACGAGCAGTACTTC

D gene: -
V gene: TRBV19
J gene: TRBJ2-1
clone size: -
CDR3 protein: CASSIDGGDYNEQFF
CDR3 DNA: TGTGCCAGTAGTATAGACGGCGGGGACTACAATGAGCAGTTCTTC

D gene: TRBD1
V gene: TRBV28
J gene: TRBJ2-7
clone size: -
CDR3 protein: CASSLTPGGYEQYF
CDR3 DNA: TGTGCCAGCAGTTTAACCCCAGGGGGCTACGAGCAGTACTTC

D gene: TRBD1
V gene: TRBV28
J gene: TRBJ1-4
clone size: -
CDR3 protein: CASRLLRDRGEKLFF
CDR3 DNA: TGTGCCAGCAGGTTACTCCGGGACAGGGGTGAAAAACTGTTTTTT

D gene: -
V gene: TRBV10-3
J gene: TRBJ1-1
clone size: -
CDR3 protein: CAISAFGQIDTEAFF
CDR3 DNA: TGTGCCATCAGCGCATTCGGACAGATCGACACTGAAGCTTTCTTT

D gene: -
V gene: TRBV27
J gene: TRBJ1-5
clone size: -
CDR3 protein: CASSFNWTVGVTDQPQHF
CDR3 DNA: TGTGCCAGCAGTTTTAATTGGACAGTCGGGGTAACGGATCAGCCCCAGCATTTT

D gene: -
V gene: TRBV6-1
J gene: TRBJ2-5
clone size: -
CDR3 protein: CASSMGAAETQYF
CDR3 DNA: TGTGCCAGCAGTATGGGGGCAGCAGAGACCCAGTACTTC

D gene: -
V gene: TRBV28
J gene: TRBJ2-7
clone size: once
CDR3 protein: CASPPGQPYEQYF
CDR3 DNA: TGTGCCTCACCCCCCGGACAGCCCTACGAGCAGTACTTC

D gene: -
V gene: TRBV27
J gene: TRBJ1-2
clone size: few
CDR3 protein: CASSSGTLDYGYTF
CDR3 DNA: TGTGCCAGCAGTTCCGGGACACTCGACTATGGCTACACCTTC

D gene: -
V gene: TRBV7-3
J gene: TRBJ2-3
clone size: large
CDR3 protein: CASSLGRGTDTQYF
CDR3 DNA: TGTGCCAGCAGCTTAGGGCGGGGCACAGATACGCAGTATTTT

D gene: -
V gene: TRBV4-2
J gene: TRBJ2-6
clone size: -
CDR3 protein: CASSQEQSSGANVLTF
CDR3 DNA: TGTGCCAGCAGCCAAGAACAGAGCTCTGGGGCCAACGTCCTGACTTTC

D gene: TRBD1
V gene: TRBV7-8
J gene: TRBJ1-2
clone size: once
CDR3 protein: CASSLYGTGGYGYTF
CDR3 DNA: TGTGCCAGCAGCTTATATGGGACAGGGGGCTATGGCTACACCTTC

D gene: TRBD1
V gene: TRBV7-9
J gene: TRBJ2-5
clone size: once
CDR3 protein: CATSSGQGAWETQYF
CDR3 DNA: TGTGCCACCTCGTCGGGACAGGGGGCTTGGGAGACCCAGTACTTC

D gene: -
V gene: TRBV15
J gene: TRBJ2-6
clone size: -
CDR3 protein: CATSRDAGTGANVLTF
CDR3 DNA: TGTGCCACCAGCAGAGACGCAGGGACTGGGGCCAACGTCCTGACTTTC

D gene: -
V gene: TRBV29-1
J gene: TRBJ2-5
clone size: -
CDR3 protein: CSALGGELETQYF
CDR3 DNA: TGCAGCGCCCTGGGCGGGGAGCTAGAGACCCAGTACTTC

D gene: -
V gene: TRBV10-3
J gene: TRBJ1-1
clone size: -
CDR3 protein: CAISEGRYTEAFF
CDR3 DNA: TGTGCCATCAGTGAGGGGCGCTACACTGAAGCTTTCTTT

D gene: -
V gene: TRBV5-6
J gene: TRBJ2-1
clone size: -
CDR3 protein: CASSLEYQTYNEQFF
CDR3 DNA: TGTGCCAGCAGCTTGGAGTACCAGACCTACAATGAGCAGTTCTTC

D gene: TRBD1
V gene: TRBV7-9
J gene: TRBJ2-3
clone size: -
CDR3 protein: CASSHLDRDHRGTQYF
CDR3 DNA: TGTGCCAGCAGCCACCTGGACAGGGATCACAGAGGTACGCAGTATTTT

D gene: TRBD2
V gene: TRBV9
J gene: TRBJ2-1
clone size: -
CDR3 protein: CASSDPHSGNEQFF
CDR3 DNA: TGTGCCAGCAGCGACCCCCATAGCGGGAATGAGCAGTTCTTC

D gene: -
V gene: TRBV27
J gene: TRBJ1-5
clone size: -
CDR3 protein: CASRGVSSNQPQHF
CDR3 DNA: TGTGCCAGCCGCGGGGTGAGTAGCAATCAGCCCCAGCATTTT

D gene: -
V gene: TRBV9
J gene: TRBJ2-1
clone size: once
CDR3 protein: CASSVEAGNNEQFF
CDR3 DNA: TGTGCCAGCAGCGTAGAAGCAGGGAACAATGAGCAGTTCTTC

D gene: -
V gene: TRBV11-1
J gene: TRBJ2-5
clone size: -
CDR3 protein: CASTGGQETQYF
CDR3 DNA: TGTGCCAGCACTGGAGGCCAAGAGACCCAGTACTTC